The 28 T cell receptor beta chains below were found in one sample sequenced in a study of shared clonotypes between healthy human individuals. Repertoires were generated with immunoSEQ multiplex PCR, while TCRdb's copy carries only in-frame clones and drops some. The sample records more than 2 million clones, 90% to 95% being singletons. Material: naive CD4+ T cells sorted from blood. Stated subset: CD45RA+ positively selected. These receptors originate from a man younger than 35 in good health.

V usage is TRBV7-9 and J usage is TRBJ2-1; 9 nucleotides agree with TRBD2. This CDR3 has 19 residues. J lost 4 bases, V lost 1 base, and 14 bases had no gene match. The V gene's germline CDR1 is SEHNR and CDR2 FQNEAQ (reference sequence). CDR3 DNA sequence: TGTGCCAGCAGCTTAGGTCCCCCCTCCGGCGGGGGGGCATACAATGAGCAGTTCTTC. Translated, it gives CASSLGPPSGGGAYNEQFF. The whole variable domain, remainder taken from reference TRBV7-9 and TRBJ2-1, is DTGVSQNPRHKITKRGQNVTFRCDPISEHNRLYWYRQTLGQGPEFLTYFQNEAQLEKSRLLSDRFSAERPKGSFSTLEIQRTEQGDSAMYLCASSLGPPSGGGAYNEQFFGPGTRLTVL.

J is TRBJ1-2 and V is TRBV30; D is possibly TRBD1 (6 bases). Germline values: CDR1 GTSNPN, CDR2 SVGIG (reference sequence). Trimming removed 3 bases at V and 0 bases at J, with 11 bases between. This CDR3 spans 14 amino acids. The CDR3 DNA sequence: TGTGCCTGGAGCCAGGACAGAGCTAACTATGGCTACACCTTC. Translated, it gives CAWSQDRANYGYTF.

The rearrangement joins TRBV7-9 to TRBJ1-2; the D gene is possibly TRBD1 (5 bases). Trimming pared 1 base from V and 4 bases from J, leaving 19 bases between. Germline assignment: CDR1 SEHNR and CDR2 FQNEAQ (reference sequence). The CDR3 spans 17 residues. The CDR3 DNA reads TGTGCCAGCAGCTTAGGGCGGGGGGACCTCTCCCCCTATGGCTACACCTTC. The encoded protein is CASSLGRGDLSPYGYTF.

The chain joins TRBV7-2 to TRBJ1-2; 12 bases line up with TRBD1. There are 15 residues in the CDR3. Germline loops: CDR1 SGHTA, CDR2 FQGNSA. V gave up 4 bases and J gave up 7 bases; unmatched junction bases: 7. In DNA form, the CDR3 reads TGTGCCAGCAGCTGGCGGGACAGGGGGCGAAGTGGCTACACCTTC. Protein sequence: CASSWRDRGRSGYTF.

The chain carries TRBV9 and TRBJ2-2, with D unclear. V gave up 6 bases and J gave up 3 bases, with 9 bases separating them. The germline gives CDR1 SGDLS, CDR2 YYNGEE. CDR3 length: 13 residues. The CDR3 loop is CASNQMDTGELFF. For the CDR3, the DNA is TGTGCCAGCAACCAGATGGACACCGGGGAGCTGTTTTTT.

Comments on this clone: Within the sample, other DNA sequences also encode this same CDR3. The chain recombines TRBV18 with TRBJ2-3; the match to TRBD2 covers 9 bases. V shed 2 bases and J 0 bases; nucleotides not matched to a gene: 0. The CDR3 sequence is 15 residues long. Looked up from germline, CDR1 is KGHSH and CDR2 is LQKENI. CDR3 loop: CASSPGLASTDTQYF. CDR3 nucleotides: TGTGCCAGCTCACCAGGACTAGCGAGCACAGATACGCAGTATTTT.

The CDR3 DNA follows: TGTGCCAGCTCCCAGGATCTGGTTAGCAATCAGCCCCAGCATTTT. Residues: CASSQDLVSNQPQHF. The V gene is TRBV18, the J gene TRBJ1-5; D call uncertain. Germline values: CDR1 KGHSH, CDR2 LQKENI. V lost 6 bases and J 0 bases, leaving 12 bases between the germline ends. The CDR3 totals 15 residues.

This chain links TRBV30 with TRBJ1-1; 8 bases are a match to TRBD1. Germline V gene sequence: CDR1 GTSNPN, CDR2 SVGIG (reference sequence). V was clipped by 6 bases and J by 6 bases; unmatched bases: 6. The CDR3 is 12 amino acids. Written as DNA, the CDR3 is TGTGCCTGTCTACAGGGGGGCCCTGAAGCTTTCTTT. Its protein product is CACLQGGPEAFF. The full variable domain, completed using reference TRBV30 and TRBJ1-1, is SQTIHQWPATLVQPVGSPLSLECTVEGTSNPNLYWYRQAAGRGLQLLFYSVGIGQISSEVPQNLSASRPQDRQFILSSKKLLLSDSGFYLCACLQGGPEAFFGQGTRLTVV.

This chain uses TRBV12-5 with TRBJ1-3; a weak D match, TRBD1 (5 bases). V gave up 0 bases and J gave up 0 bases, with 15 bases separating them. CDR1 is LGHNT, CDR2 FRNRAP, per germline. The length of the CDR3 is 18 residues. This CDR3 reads CASGLVSATVSSGNTIYF. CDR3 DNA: TGTGCTAGTGGTTTGGTTTCTGCGACAGTGAGCTCTGGAAACACCATATATTTT. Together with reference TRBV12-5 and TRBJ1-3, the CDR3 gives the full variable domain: DARVTQTPRHKVTEMGQEVTMRCQPILGHNTVFWYRQTMMQGLELLAYFRNRAPLDDSGMPKDRFSAEMPDATLATLKIQPSEPRDSAVYFCASGLVSATVSSGNTIYFGEGSWLTVV.

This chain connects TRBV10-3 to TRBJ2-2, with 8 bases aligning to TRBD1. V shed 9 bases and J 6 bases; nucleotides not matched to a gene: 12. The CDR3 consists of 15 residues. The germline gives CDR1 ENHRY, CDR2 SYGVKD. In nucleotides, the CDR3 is TGTGCCATAAGAGACTCAGGGGGCGCAGCCGGGGAGCTGTTTTTT. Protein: CAIRDSGGAAGELFF.

The CDR3 reads CASYQTGEQYF. The CDR3 bases are TGTGCCAGCTATCAAACGGGGGAGCAGTACTTC. The chain has TRBV28 and TRBJ2-7; maybe TRBD2 (5 bases). CDR3 size: 11 residues. The germline gives CDR1 MDHEN, CDR2 SYDVKM. V was clipped by 8 bases and J by 7 bases, with 12 bases between them.

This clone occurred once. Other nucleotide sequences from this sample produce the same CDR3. CDR3 amino acids: CASSLGGAGADTQYF. CDR3 sequence (DNA): TGTGCCAGCAGCTTGGGAGGAGCCGGAGCAGATACGCAGTATTTT. The gene calls are TRBV5-4 and TRBJ2-3; no clear D. Deletions cut 0 bases from V and 4 bases from J, with 12 bases between. The CDR3 has 15 residues. CDR1 is SGHNT and CDR2 is YYREEE in the germline V gene (reference sequence).

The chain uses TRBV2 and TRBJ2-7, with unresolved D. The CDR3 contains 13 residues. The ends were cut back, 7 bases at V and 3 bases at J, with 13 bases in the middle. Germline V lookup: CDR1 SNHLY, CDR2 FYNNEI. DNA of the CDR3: TGTGCCAGCAAGGAAGAGATAGTCTACGAGCAGTACTTC. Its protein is CASKEEIVYEQYF.

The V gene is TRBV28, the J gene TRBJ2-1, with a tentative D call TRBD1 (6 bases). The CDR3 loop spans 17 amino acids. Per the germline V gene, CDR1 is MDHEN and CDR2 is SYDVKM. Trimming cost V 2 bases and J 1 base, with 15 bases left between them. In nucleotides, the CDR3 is TGTGCCAGCAGTTTAGCAGGGGTGAAAGGTTCCTACAATGAGCAGTTCTTC. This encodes CASSLAGVKGSYNEQFF.

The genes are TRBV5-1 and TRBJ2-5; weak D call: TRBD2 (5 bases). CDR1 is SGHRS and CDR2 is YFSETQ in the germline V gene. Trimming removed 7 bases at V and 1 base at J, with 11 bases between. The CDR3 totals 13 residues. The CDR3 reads CASEPGSQETQYF. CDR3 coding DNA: TGCGCCAGCGAACCGGGAAGCCAAGAGACCCAGTACTTC.

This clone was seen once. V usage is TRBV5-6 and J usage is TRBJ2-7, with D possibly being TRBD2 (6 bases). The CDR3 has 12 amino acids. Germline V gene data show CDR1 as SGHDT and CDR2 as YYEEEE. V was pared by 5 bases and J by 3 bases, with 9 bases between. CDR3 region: CASRRRDYEQYF. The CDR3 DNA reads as TGTGCCAGCAGACGGAGGGACTACGAGCAGTACTTC.

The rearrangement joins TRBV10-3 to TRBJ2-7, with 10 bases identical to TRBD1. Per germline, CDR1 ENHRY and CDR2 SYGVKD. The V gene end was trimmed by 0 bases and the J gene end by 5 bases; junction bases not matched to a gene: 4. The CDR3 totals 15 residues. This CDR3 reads CAISESPGQGNEQYF. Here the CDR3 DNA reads TGTGCCATCAGTGAGTCGCCGGGACAGGGGAACGAGCAGTACTTC.

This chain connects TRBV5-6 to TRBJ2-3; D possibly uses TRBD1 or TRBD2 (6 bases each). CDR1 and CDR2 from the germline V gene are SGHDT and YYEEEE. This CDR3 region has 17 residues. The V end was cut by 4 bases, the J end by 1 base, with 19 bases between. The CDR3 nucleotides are TGTGCCAGCAGCCCTCTTGGCGGTGGGGGGCGCACAGATACGCAGTATTTT. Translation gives CASSPLGGGGRTDTQYF.

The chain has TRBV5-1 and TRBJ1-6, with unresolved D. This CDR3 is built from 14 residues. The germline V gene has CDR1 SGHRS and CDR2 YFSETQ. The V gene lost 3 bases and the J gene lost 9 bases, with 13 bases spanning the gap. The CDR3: CASSSASERSPLHF. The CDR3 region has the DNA TGCGCCAGCAGCTCCGCCAGCGAACGTTCACCCCTCCACTTT.

CDR3 region: CASSYSWGGSYEQYF. CDR3 sequence (DNA): TGTGCCAGCAGTTACTCGTGGGGGGGGTCCTACGAGCAGTACTTC. The rearrangement joins TRBV6-5 to TRBJ2-7; 7 bases match TRBD2. The V gene's germline CDR1 is MNHEY and CDR2 SVGAGI. V was clipped by 0 bases and J by 1 base; unmatched bases: 3. CDR3 length: 15 amino acids.

CDR3 DNA: TGTGCCAGCAGCTTAAATGTAGAGTCTACTCAACGGGGCCAGTACTTC. Protein product: CASSLNVESTQRGQYF. This chain uses TRBV5-6 with TRBJ2-5, with D possibly TRBD2 on 5 matching bases. Germline loops: CDR1 SGHDT, CDR2 YYEEEE. V was clipped by 2 bases and J by 10 bases, with 24 bases between them. The length of the CDR3 is 16 residues.

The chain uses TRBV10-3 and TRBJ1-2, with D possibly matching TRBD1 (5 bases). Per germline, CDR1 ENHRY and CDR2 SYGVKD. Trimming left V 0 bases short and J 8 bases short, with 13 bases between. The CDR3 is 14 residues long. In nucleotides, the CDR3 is TGTGCCATCAGTGAGTCGAGGCAGGGAGAAGGCTACACCTTC. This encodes CAISESRQGEGYTF.

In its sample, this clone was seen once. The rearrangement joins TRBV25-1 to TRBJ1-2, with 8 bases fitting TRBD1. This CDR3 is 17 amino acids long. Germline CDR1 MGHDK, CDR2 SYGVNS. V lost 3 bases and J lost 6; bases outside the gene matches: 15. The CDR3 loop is CASSDTGQGAIRDGYTF. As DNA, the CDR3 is TGTGCCAGCAGTGACACTGGGCAGGGGGCAATTCGAGATGGCTACACCTTC.

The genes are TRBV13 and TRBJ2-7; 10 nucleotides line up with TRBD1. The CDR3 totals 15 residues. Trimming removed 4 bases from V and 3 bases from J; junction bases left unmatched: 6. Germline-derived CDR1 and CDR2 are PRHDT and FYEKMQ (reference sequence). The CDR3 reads CASSSARDRGYEQYF. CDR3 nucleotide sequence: TGTGCCAGCAGCTCGGCCCGGGACAGGGGCTACGAGCAGTACTTC.

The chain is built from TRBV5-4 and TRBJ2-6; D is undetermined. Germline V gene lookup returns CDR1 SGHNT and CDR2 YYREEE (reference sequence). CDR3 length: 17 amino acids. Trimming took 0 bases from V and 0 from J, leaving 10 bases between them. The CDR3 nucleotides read TGTGCCAGCAGCTTGGCAGGTCCTAGCTCTGGGGCCAACGTCCTGACTTTC. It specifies CASSLAGPSSGANVLTF.

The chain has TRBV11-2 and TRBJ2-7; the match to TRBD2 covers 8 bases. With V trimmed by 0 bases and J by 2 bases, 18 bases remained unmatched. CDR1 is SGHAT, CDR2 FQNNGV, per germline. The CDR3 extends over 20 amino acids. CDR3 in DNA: TGTGCCAGCAGCTTAGATATCGTAAGCGGGAGTCCCATTCAACCCTACGAGCAGTACTTC. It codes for CASSLDIVSGSPIQPYEQYF.

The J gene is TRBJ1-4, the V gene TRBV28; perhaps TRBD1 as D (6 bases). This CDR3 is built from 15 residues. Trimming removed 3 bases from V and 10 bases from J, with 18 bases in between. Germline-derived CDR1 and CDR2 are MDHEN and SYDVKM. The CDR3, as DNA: TGTGCCAGCAGTTTTTGGGGGGGGCGCATGGGAAAACTGTTTTTT. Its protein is CASSFWGGRMGKLFF.

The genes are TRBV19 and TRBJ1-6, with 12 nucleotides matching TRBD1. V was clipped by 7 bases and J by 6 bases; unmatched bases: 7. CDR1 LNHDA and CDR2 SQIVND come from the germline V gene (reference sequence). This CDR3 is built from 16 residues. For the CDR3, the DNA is TGTGCCAGTATGCAAGGGACAGGGGGCGGTAATTCACCCCTCCACTTT. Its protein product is CASMQGTGGGNSPLHF.